This TCR beta chain was profiled in a study of T-cell reconstitution after alpha-beta-depleted transplantation in children. The CDR3 has 11 residues. V shed 10 bases and J 4 bases; nucleotides not matched to a gene: 5. Germline assignment: CDR1 SGHRS and CDR2 YFSETQ. It was with unique molecular identifiers that the TCRbeta library was prepared. In TCRdb, the PCR reads were re-called with MiXCR into one record per CDR3 protein. The sample yields approximately 420,000 distinct CDR3 sequences, about a tenth seen once. This TCR came from a human donor who donated a stem cell graft to a child with acute myeloid leukemia. Sequences were derived from PBMCs from the stem cell graft donor, sampled from the stem cell graft. The chain employs TRBV5-1 and TRBJ2-7; 7 bases align to TRBD2. Written as DNA, the CDR3 is TGCGCCCCACCGGGAGGATACGAGCAGTACTTC. It yields the protein CAPPGGYEQYF.